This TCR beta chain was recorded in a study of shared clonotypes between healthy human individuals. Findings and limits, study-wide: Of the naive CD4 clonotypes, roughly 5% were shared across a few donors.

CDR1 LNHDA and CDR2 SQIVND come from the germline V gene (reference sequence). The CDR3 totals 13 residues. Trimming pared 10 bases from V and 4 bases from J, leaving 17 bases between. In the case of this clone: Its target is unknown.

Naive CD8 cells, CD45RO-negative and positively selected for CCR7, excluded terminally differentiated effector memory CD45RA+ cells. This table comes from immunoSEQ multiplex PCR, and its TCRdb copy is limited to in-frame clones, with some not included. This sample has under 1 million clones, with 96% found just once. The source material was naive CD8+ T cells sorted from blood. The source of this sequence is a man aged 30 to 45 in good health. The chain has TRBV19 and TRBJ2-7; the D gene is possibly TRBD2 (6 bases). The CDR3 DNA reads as TGTGCCACGTCCGCGGGGACCGGTTACGAGCAGTACTTC. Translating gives CATSAGTGYEQYF.